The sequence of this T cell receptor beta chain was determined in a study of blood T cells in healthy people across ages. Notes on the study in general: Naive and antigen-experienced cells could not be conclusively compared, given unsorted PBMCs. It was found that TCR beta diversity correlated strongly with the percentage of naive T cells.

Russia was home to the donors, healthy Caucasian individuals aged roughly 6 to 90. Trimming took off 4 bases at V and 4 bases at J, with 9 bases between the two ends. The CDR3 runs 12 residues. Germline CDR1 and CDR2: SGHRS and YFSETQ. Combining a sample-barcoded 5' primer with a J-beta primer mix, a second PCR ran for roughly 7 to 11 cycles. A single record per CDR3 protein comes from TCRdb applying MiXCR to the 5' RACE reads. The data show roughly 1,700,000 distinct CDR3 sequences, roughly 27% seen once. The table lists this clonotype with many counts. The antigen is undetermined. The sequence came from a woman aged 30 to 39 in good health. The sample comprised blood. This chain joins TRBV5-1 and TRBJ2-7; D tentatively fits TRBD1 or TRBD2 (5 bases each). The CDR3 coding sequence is TGCGCCAGCAGCGGGGGTAGATACGAGCAGTACTTC. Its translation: CASSGGRYEQYF.